This TCR beta chain was identified in a study of tumor-infiltrating lymphocytes in glioblastoma multiforme (dated by TCRdb to 2015 to 2018). Broadly, across the study: Whether intratumoral genomic heterogeneity fosters TIL diversity was tested through joint investigation of somatic mutations, TIL diversity and immune response activity.

This clonotype was counted at least ten times. Its antigen remains undetermined. No quality values exist for individual bases; no much larger clone is one base distant. At the junction V is shortened by 5 bases and J by 4 bases, with 18 bases in between. From the germline V gene, CDR1 is SGHAT and CDR2 is FQNNGV. Its CDR3 holds 15 amino acids, cysteine through phenylalanine. The sequence is cut down to CDR3 DNA, 45 bases in frame from base 1. TCRB libraries were built from RNA via three nested multiplex PCR rounds using a modified ARM-PCR protocol with multiple V-beta primers and a C-beta primer. Starting from approximately 0.49 ug of total RNA, TCRB-specific cDNA was synthesized using ProtoScript II Reverse Transcriptase and a C-beta primer. The description of the TCRB libraries did not include any unique molecular identifiers. In the third PCR, barcodes and adapters were added over roughly 23 cycles with Deep VentR (exo-) polymerase, after which 250-500 bp bands were gel purified. An Illumina HiSeq 2500 was used to sequence the TCRB libraries with 250 bp paired-end reads. Regarding the original processing steps: Reads were cleaned with Trimmomatic, merged with FLASH, assigned V, D and J segments with MiGEC, and analyzed with VDJtools. VDJtools was used to calculate the Shannon-Wiener diversity index, which quantified repertoire diversity. TCRdb trimmed the raw reads at Q25, called clones with MiXCR and kept productive beta chains. Every entry covers one CDR3 protein and lists the most common genes and DNA from its rows. The V and J calls shown here were made by TCRdb, not taken from the authors' results. The sample includes tens of thousands of distinct CDR3 sequences, with 60% to 65% observed a single time. The ten top clones hold roughly 31% of the sample.

The AllPrep DNA/RNA mini kit was used to purify genomic DNA and total RNA at the same time from each of the 9 to 11 tumor samples. Every RNA sample had an OD 260/280 ratio above 1.9 and an RNA integrity number above 6.5. The study at large found these results: RNA-based TCR sequencing may distort clone frequencies because T cells carry unequal numbers of TCR transcripts. T cells were not sorted into functional subsets, and such sorting was noted by the authors as a future improvement. Generalizability is limited because the TCR and somatic mutation analysis included only one glioblastoma patient.

This sequence was found in a male donor with glioblastoma. The rearrangement joined TRBV11-2 to TRBJ2-7; 6 matching bases give a weak D call of TRBD1. Sequencing input: brain tumor tissue. The sequenced DNA: TGTGCCAGCAGCCAGCTAACGGGACACTCTTACGAGCAGTACTTC. Translated, this is CASSQLTGHSYEQYF.